A selection of T cell receptor beta chains follows, all from one sample in a study of T cells in Graves' hyperthyroidism and ophthalmopathy. TCRdb reprocessed the multiplex PCR reads via MiXCR and lists one record per CDR3 protein. The table includes about 290,000 distinct CDR3 sequences, around 16% detected once. The sample consisted of blood. The source is a man aged 25-40 years with Graves' hyperthyroidism. Both conserved end residues are part of each CDR3. The order of the fields is D gene, V gene, CDR3 protein. The D gene is left open where the match is weak.

. TRBV19 CASSIDRGSPYNEQFF
. TRBV9 CASSSRQLETQYF
. TRBV7-9 CASSLVAGSSLGRGYTF
TRBD2 TRBV5-1 CASSLWSGSANEQFF
. TRBV28 CASSSPGPPGDTGELFF
TRBD2 TRBV20-1 CSAKSLRLAGREQYF
. TRBV18 CASSRSTGLYEQYF
. TRBV5-5 CASTGLPRETQYF
. TRBV30 CAWSAGASYEQYF
TRBD2 TRBV12-3/TRBV12-4 CASSFPKRLASRSWSTDTQYF
TRBD1 TRBV7-9 CASSLGDRRYEQYF
. TRBV18 CASSRAGTLYEQYF
TRBD1 TRBV13 CASSGQGARDTQYF
. TRBV6-2/TRBV6-3 CASSYFSHNPTDTQYF
. TRBV24-1 CATSGGRGSVAYNEQFF
TRBD1 TRBV27 CASSLTGGSVNQPQHF
TRBD2 TRBV6-2/TRBV6-3 CASSYSSRLAFPDTQYF
TRBD1 TRBV6-1 CASSCPDRDNEKLFF
. TRBV14 CASSKRLGETQYF
. TRBV29-1 CSPSFQETQYF
TRBD2 TRBV30 CAWSAGGGDEQFF
TRBD2 TRBV5-6 CASLAGLAIHNEQFF
. TRBV7-9 CASILLSASRNEQFF
. TRBV20-1 CSARDLAETQYF